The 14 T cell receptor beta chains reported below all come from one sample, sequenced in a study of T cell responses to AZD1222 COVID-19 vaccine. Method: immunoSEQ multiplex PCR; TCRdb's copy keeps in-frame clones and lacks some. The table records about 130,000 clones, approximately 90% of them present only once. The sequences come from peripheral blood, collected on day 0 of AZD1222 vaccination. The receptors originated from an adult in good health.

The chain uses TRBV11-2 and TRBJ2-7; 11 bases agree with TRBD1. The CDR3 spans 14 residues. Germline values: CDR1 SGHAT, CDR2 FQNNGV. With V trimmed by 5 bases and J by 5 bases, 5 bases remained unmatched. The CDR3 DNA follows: TGTGCCAGCAGCCGGGACAGGGGGTCCCACGAGCAGTACTTC. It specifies CASSRDRGSHEQYF.

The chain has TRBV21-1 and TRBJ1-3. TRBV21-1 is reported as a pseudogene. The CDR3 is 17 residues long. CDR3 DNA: TGTGCCAGCAGCAAAGTCGGTCGGAAAAGCTCTGGAAACACCATATATTTT. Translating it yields CASSKVGRKSSGNTIYF.

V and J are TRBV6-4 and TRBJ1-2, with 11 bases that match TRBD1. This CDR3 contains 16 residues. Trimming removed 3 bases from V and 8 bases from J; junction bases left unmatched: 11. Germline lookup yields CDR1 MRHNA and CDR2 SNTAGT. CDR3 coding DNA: TGTGCCAGCAGTGAGGGACAGGGGGATTCCCCCGAGGGCTACACCTTC. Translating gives CASSEGQGDSPEGYTF.

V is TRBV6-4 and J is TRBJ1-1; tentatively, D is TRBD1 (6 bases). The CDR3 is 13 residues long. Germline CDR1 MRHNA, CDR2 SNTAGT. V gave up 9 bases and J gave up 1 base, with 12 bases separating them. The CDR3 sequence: CASSLGANTEAFF. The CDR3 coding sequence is TGTGCCAGTTCCCTGGGGGCGAACACTGAAGCTTTCTTT.

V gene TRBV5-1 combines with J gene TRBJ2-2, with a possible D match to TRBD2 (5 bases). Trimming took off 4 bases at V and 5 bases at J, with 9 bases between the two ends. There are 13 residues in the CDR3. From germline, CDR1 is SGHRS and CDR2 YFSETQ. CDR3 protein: CASSRPGTGELFF. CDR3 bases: TGCGCCAGCAGCCGACCGGGGACCGGGGAGCTGTTTTTT.

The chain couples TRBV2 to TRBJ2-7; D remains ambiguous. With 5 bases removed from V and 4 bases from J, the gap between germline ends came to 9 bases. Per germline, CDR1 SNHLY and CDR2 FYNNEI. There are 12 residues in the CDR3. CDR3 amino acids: CASSSTPYEQYF. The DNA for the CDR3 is TGTGCCAGCAGTTCTACCCCTTACGAGCAGTACTTC.

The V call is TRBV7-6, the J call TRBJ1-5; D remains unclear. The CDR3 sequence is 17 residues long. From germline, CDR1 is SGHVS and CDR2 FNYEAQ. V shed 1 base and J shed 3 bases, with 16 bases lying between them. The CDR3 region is CASSLGLRGSYNQPQHF. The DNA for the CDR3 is TGTGCCAGCAGCTTAGGGTTGAGAGGGTCCTACAATCAGCCCCAGCATTTT.

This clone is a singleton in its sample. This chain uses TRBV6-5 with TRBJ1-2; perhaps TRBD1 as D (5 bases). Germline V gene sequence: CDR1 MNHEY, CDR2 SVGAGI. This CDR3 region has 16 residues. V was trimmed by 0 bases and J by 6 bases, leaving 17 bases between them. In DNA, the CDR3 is TGTGCCAGCAGTTACTCGATAGCAGGGCCATGGAATGGCTACACCTTC. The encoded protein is CASSYSIAGPWNGYTF.

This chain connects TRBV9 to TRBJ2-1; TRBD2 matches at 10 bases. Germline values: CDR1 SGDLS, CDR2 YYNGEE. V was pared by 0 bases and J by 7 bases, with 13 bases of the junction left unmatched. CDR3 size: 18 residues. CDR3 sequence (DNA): TGTGCCAGCAGCGTAGCCGTACCGGGACTAGCGATATCTAATGAGCAGTTCTTC. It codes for CASSVAVPGLAISNEQFF.

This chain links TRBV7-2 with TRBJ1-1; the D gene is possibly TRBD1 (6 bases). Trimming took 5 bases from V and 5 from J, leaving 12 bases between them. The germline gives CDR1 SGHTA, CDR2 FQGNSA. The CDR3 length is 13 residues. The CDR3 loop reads CASSPYRVTEAFF. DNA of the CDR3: TGTGCCAGCAGCCCCTACAGGGTAACTGAAGCTTTCTTT.

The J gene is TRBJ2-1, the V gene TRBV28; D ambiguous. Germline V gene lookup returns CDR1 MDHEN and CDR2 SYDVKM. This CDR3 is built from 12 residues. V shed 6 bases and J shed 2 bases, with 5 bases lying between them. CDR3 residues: CASSLTYNEQFF. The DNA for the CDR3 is TGTGCCAGCAGCCTTACCTACAATGAGCAGTTCTTC.

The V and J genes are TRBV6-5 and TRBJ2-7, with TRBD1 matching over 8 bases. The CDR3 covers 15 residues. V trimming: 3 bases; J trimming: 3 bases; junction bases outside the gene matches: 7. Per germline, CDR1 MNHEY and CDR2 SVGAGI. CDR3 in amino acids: CASSYSGTGFYEQYF. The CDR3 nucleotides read TGTGCCAGCAGTTATTCCGGGACAGGCTTCTACGAGCAGTACTTC.

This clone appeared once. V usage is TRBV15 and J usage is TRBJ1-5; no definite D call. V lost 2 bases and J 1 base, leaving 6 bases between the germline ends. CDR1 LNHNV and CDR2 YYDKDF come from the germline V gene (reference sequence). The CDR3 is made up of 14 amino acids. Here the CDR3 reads CATSRMESNQPQHF. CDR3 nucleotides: TGTGCCACCAGCAGAATGGAGAGCAATCAGCCCCAGCATTTT.

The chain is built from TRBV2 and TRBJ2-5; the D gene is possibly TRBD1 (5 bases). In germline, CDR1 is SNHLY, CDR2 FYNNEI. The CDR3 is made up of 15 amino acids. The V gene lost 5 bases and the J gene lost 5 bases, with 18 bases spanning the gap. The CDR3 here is CASSPQRRVVETQYF. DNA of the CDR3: TGTGCCAGCAGTCCCCAACGCAGGGTGGTGGAGACCCAGTACTTC.